The rows below give T cell receptor beta chains drawn from one sample of a study of T cells in Graves' hyperthyroidism and ophthalmopathy. Via MiXCR, TCRdb re-called the multiplex PCR reads, giving one row per CDR3 protein. The sample yields some 270,000 distinct CDR3 sequences, 13% seen once. Sequencing input: blood. The source of these receptors is a woman aged 25-40 years with Graves' hyperthyroidism that later progressed to Graves' ophthalmopathy. The CDR3 runs from the conserved cysteine through the conserved F or W. A D gene is named only where the DNA matches it firmly. Clone size is not always given. Where it is, it says once, few, many or a class for expanded clones.

v_gene	j_gene	abundance	d_gene	CDR3nt	CDR3aa
TRBV5-5	TRBJ1-2	many	-	TGTGCCAGCAGCCTCAATCAGGGGCTCGACTATGGCTACACCTTC	CASSLNQGLDYGYTF
TRBV20-1	TRBJ2-7	many	-	TGCAGTGCGATCGGGACTCTCAATACCTACGAGCAGTACTTC	CSAIGTLNTYEQYF
TRBV28	TRBJ2-7	many	-	TGTGCCAGCAGCCCTAGGGCACTCAGCGAGCAGTACTTC	CASSPRALSEQYF
TRBV4-1	TRBJ1-1	few	-	TGCGCCAGCAGCCAACAATTTCACAACACTGAAGCTTTCTTT	CASSQQFHNTEAFF
TRBV20-1	TRBJ2-3	many	-	TGCAGTGCTAGAGCTGGGGGCAGGACAGATACGCAGTATTTT	CSARAGGRTDTQYF
TRBV30	TRBJ2-5	many	TRBD2	TGTGCCTGGAGACCACCGGGCACTAGCGGGAGGGACCAGTACTTC	CAWRPPGTSGRDQYF
TRBV2	TRBJ2-1	many	TRBD2	TGTGCCAGCAGTGATTTAGCGGGAGTTCTGGTGTCCTACAATGAGCAGTTCTTC	CASSDLAGVLVSYNEQFF
TRBV27	TRBJ2-2	many	TRBD2	TGTGCCAGCAGTGCCCTACTAGCGGGAGCGAACACCGGGGAGCTGTTTTTT	CASSALLAGANTGELFF
TRBV6-1	TRBJ1-5	many	-	TGTGCCAGCACCTCGGACCTGGGGGGGGGGAAGCCCCAGCATTTT	CASTSDLGGGKPQHF
TRBV27	TRBJ1-1	many	-	TGTGCCAGCAGTTTTCTGAGCGCTCGGAACACTGAAGCTTTCTTT	CASSFLSARNTEAFF
TRBV10-3	TRBJ2-6	many	-	TGTGCCACCAAGATGGCGCCTGGGGCCAACGTCCTGACTTTC	CATKMAPGANVLTF
TRBV5-1	TRBJ2-1	many	TRBD1	TGCGCCAGCAAACAGGGGGCGCTGGGTAATGAGCAGTTCTTC	CASKQGALGNEQFF
TRBV12-3/TRBV12-4	TRBJ2-7	many	-	TGTGCCAGCAGTTTGGGGCAGGGTAGCGAGCAGTACTTC	CASSLGQGSEQYF
TRBV28	TRBJ2-7	-	-	TGTGCCAGCACCTCGCGCCGGACAAGCCTTGGGGAGCAGTACTTC	CASTSRRTSLGEQYF
TRBV11-2	TRBJ2-1	many	-	TGTGCCAGCAGCTTATCTGTCAGAGAAAGGGGAGACAATGAGCAGTTCTTC	CASSLSVRERGDNEQFF
TRBV4-3	TRBJ1-5	few	-	TGCGCCAGCAGCCCACGTATTTATCAGCCCCAGCATTTT	CASSPRIYQPQHF
TRBV6-2/TRBV6-3	TRBJ1-5	many	-	TGTGCCAGCAGTTGGTGGGGAGGTTTTCAGCCCCAGCATTTT	CASSWWGGFQPQHF
TRBV6-5	TRBJ2-7	few	TRBD1	TGTGCCAGCAGTTACAGTCGGGACAGGGATTACGAGCAGTACTTC	CASSYSRDRDYEQYF
TRBV25-1	TRBJ1-2	-	TRBD1	TGTGCCAGCAGTGATGGACAGGGTAGAGGCTACACCTTC	CASSDGQGRGYTF
TRBV6-9	TRBJ1-5	many	-	TGTGCCCGCCCCGGTGACGGCAATCAGCCCCAGCATTTT	CARPGDGNQPQHF
TRBV18	TRBJ2-5	many	TRBD1	TGTGCCAGCTCACAGGGGGCCCAAGAGACCCAGTACTTC	CASSQGAQETQYF
TRBV19	TRBJ2-7	-	TRBD2	TGTGCCAGTAGTATAGGTAGCGGGAGAGGGTACGAGCAGTACTTC	CASSIGSGRGYEQYF
TRBV6-2/TRBV6-3	TRBJ2-1	many	-	TGTGCCAGCAGAACAGGGCTTGAGCAGTTCTTC	CASRTGLEQFF
TRBV6-2/TRBV6-3	TRBJ2-5	many	-	TGTGCCAGCAGTCCACAGGGTAAAGAGACCCAGTACTTC	CASSPQGKETQYF
TRBV7-2	TRBJ2-1	many	-	TGTGCCAGCAGCTTAATGTCGGTCCAAGAGCAGTTCTTC	CASSLMSVQEQFF
TRBV29-1	TRBJ2-7	few	TRBD2	TGCAGCGTTAATGGACTAGCGGGCTCCTACGAGCAGTACTTC	CSVNGLAGSYEQYF
TRBV18	TRBJ1-1	-	-	TGTGCCAGCTCACCAAGAGACAGGATGAACACTGAAGCTTTCTTT	CASSPRDRMNTEAFF
TRBV20-1	TRBJ1-5	many	-	TGCAGTGCCATCCGGGACAGCAATCAGCCCCAGCATTTT	CSAIRDSNQPQHF
TRBV29-1	TRBJ2-2	-	TRBD1	TGCAGCGTTGAACCAGGGGGAACCGGGGAGCTGTTTTTT	CSVEPGGTGELFF
TRBV5-1	TRBJ2-7	many	TRBD2	TGCGCCAGCAGTAGCGGGAGTTTCTACGAGCAGTACTTC	CASSSGSFYEQYF
TRBV7-9	TRBJ2-1	many	TRBD1	TGTGCCAGCAGCTCCTCCGGGACAGGGACCAATGAGCAGTTCTTC	CASSSSGTGTNEQFF
TRBV5-6	TRBJ1-5	-	-	TGTGCCAGCAGCTTCAAAGGGGAGGGACAGCCCCAGCATTTT	CASSFKGEGQPQHF
TRBV30	TRBJ2-7	-	TRBD1	TGTGCCCGGAGTGTGGGACAGGGTGGGGTCTACGAGCAGTACTTC	CARSVGQGGVYEQYF
TRBV11-2	TRBJ2-1	many	-	TGTGCCAGCAGCTTTCCCTCAGACTACAATGAGCAGTTCTTC	CASSFPSDYNEQFF
TRBV12-3/TRBV12-4	TRBJ2-7	many	TRBD2	TGTGCCAGCAGTTTGTCCGGGGGGGCAATGGGCGAGCAGTACTTC	CASSLSGGAMGEQYF
TRBV20-1	TRBJ2-1	many	-	TGCAGTGCTAGTACTACTAGTGGGTTCGGTGAGCAGTTCTTC	CSASTTSGFGEQFF
TRBV10-3	TRBJ1-2	few	-	TGTGCCTTCTCCGGAGAGCCTAACTATGGCTACACCTTC	CAFSGEPNYGYTF
TRBV19	TRBJ1-2	few	TRBD1	TGTGCCGCGAAACCGACAGGGAATATGCGGTATGGCTACACCTTC	CAAKPTGNMRYGYTF